The entry below gives a single T cell receptor (beta chain) sequence along with its context. Its cognate antigen is unknown. Clones were read by immunoSEQ multiplex PCR, and TCRdb kept only the in-frame ones, dropping some. Among some 900,000 clones listed, around three quarters were seen once. Looked up from germline, CDR1 is SEHNR and CDR2 is FQNEAQ (reference sequence). The CDR3 has 15 amino acids. Trimming cost V 1 base and J 2 bases, with 11 bases left between them. The sample originates from a study of shared clonotypes between healthy human individuals. Study-wide findings and caveats: The generation probabilities recorded for non-shared clonotypes fell below those of clonotypes shared by all four donors.

This chain connects TRBV7-9 to TRBJ1-2, with D unresolved. This TCR was recovered from a man aged 18 to 35 in good health. Material: memory CD4+ T cells sorted from blood. Subset given: CD45RA-negative fraction. The CDR3 reads CASSLVPQQNYGYTF. The CDR3 DNA reads TGTGCCAGCAGCTTAGTTCCACAGCAGAACTATGGCTACACCTTC.